This passage covers 6 T cell receptor beta chains from one sample sequenced in a study of T cells after somatic rescue of genetic block. Clones were read by immunoSEQ multiplex PCR, and TCRdb kept only the in-frame ones, dropping some. The profile shows some 67,000 clones, roughly nine tenths of them singletons. The material sequenced was peripheral blood mononuclear cells (PBMCs). These receptors originate from a man in his forties.

With respect to this clone: Without the conserved terminal phenylalanine or tryptophan, this CDR3 likely stems from a read error. This chain uses TRBV6-5 with TRBJ2-7; 7 nucleotides match TRBD1. The CDR3 consists of 13 residues. Germline V gives CDR1 MNHEY, CDR2 SVGAGI. Trimming cost V 5 bases and J 3 bases; bases outside gene matches: 4. This CDR3 is CASSDYRGYEQYL. The CDR3 nucleotides are TGTGCCAGCAGTGATTACAGGGGCTACGAGCAGTACCTC.

V usage is TRBV7-8 and J usage is TRBJ2-7; 12 bases line up with TRBD1. Trimming removed 5 bases from V and 7 bases from J; junction bases left unmatched: 6. Germline V CDR1 and CDR2: SGHVS, FQNEAQ. The CDR3 length is 14 residues. In DNA, the CDR3 is TGTGCCAGCAGCCCGGGACAGGGGGCGTGGGAGCAGTACTTC. This encodes CASSPGQGAWEQYF.

The chain combines TRBV27 with TRBJ2-2; no clear D. The V gene lost 3 bases and the J gene lost 0 bases, with 8 bases spanning the gap. The CDR3 is 15 amino acids. Germline V gene sequence: CDR1 MNHEY, CDR2 SMNVEV (reference sequence). As DNA, the CDR3 is TGTGCCAGCAGTTTTAGTCGGACGAACACCGGGGAGCTGTTTTTT. Its protein is CASSFSRTNTGELFF.

The chain combines TRBV9 with TRBJ1-3; D gene unclear. The V gene lost 4 bases and the J gene lost 2 bases, with 10 bases spanning the gap. This CDR3 is built from 14 residues. CDR1 and CDR2 (germline): SGDLS, YYNGEE. CDR3 amino acids: CASSPPTAGNTIYF. The CDR3 DNA is TGTGCCAGCAGCCCCCCAACTGCTGGAAACACCATATATTTT.

This chain joins TRBV5-6 and TRBJ2-5, with no clear D. The CDR3 is 14 residues long. The V gene's germline CDR1 is SGHDT and CDR2 YYEEEE. The germline V and J ends were trimmed by 2 bases and 4 bases, with 12 bases remaining between them. The DNA for the CDR3 is TGTGCCAGCAGCTTTCGGCGTGTAACAGAGACCCAGTACTTC. Translating it yields CASSFRRVTETQYF.

This clone was observed once. The chain joins TRBV9 to TRBJ1-3; perhaps TRBD1 as D (5 bases). The CDR3 is made up of 14 amino acids. Germline assignment: CDR1 SGDLS and CDR2 YYNGEE. V was trimmed by 3 bases and J by 4 bases, leaving 11 bases between them. Here the CDR3 reads CASSEKGDGNTIYF. In DNA, the CDR3 is TGTGCCAGCAGCGAAAAAGGGGACGGAAACACCATATATTTT.